The present entry profiles one TCR beta chain with its context. This clonotype showed up many times. There is no known antigen for this receptor. No much larger clone exists at a distance of one base, and base qualities are not known. Reading the germline V gene (reference sequence) gives CDR1 DFQATT and CDR2 SNEGSKA. Deletion took 6 bases off V and 2 bases off J, with a span of 14 bases between the germline ends. Including the terminal cysteine and phenylalanine, the CDR3 comprises 15 residues. Only the CDR3 region is kept as DNA, spanning 45 bases read in frame from base 1. The data were obtained in a study of neurological immune-mediated disorders (dated 2019 in TCRdb). In the study overall: Peripheral blood TCR-beta repertoires from HTLV-I-associated myelopathy (HAM/TSP) patients, multiple sclerosis patients and healthy controls were compared by UMI-based sequencing. The cohort comprised about 70 subjects: 14 HAM/TSP patients, approximately 34 multiple sclerosis patients and around 20 healthy controls. The approximately 96 TCR-beta libraries covered PBMC samples along with longitudinal samples, technical triplicates, and paired sorted CD4+ and CD8+ T-cell subsets.

The healthy controls were volunteers from blood banks in Maryland, USA. Libraries from unsorted PBMCs were made from 2 million PBMCs kept in RNAlater at -80 degrees C until RNA extraction. Peripheral blood was subjected to Ficoll-Hypaque density gradient centrifugation to isolate PBMCs, which were then cryopreserved in liquid nitrogen. To synthesize cDNA, template-switch 5'RACE was performed with a primer carrying a 10-nucleotide random unique molecular identifier so that each TCR transcript was tagged. Every sequencing run yielded over 170 million TCR-beta sequences covering 15-18 subjects. Total RNA was extracted with the RNeasy kit. The KAPA Real-time Library Amplification kit was used to amplify TCR-beta VDJ regions with primers targeting the TCR constant region and the 5'RACE anchor. Sample indexes and Illumina adaptors were added in a first PCR, and a second PCR then increased library yield. After purification with Ampure beads, the TCR product of roughly 650 bp was size-selected on a 2% E-gel SizeSelection system. Library quality was checked on a Bioanalyzer, concentration was measured with Qubit, and libraries were quantified with the Kapa Library Quantification kit before pooling. Libraries were sequenced paired-end 2 x 150 bp on an Illumina HiSeq 2500. To increase sequence diversity, roughly 24-31% phiX was spiked into each library pool. The published analysis was carried out like this. The UMI-based MiGEC pipeline processed quality-filtered reads and removed over 75% of raw TCR sequences during error correction. VDJ genes were aligned to IMGT germline references, and clonotypes were defined by unique CDR3 amino acid sequence plus V-J genes. VDJtools evaluated clonal expansion, Shannon diversity and CDR3 relatedness (CalcPairwiseDistances, ClusterSamples); CLCbio workbench built phylogenetic trees. Expanded clones were defined as having at least 8 unique UMIs, based on coefficient-of-variation modelling across technical triplicates. TCRdb applied fastp at Q25 and MiXCR to the public reads, then kept only in-frame beta chains. One record per CDR3 amino acid sequence lists the most common genes and DNA. The V and J calls were not made by the authors but by TCRdb's processing. For this sample the table gives approximately 31,000 distinct CDR3 sequences, of which approximately 4.3% were detected only once. In total, the top ten clones hold approximately 22% of the sample.

Summary of the overall study and its limitations: No identical CDR3 amino acid sequences were found to be shared among expanded clones across subjects, suggesting that TCR-beta repertoires were private in all groups. TCR clonal expansion was highest in HAM/TSP patients and lowest in MS patients, with MS patients falling below even healthy controls.

This receptor was obtained from a man aged 18 to 30 in good health. This receptor chain uses TRBV20-1 and TRBJ2-6; the D gene cannot be resolved beyond TRBD1 or TRBD2, each matching 5 bases. Source material: PBMCs. The CDR3 region has the sequence CSAGTLGAGANVLTF. The sequenced DNA: TGCAGTGCCGGGACGTTAGGGGCTGGGGCCAACGTCCTGACTTTC.